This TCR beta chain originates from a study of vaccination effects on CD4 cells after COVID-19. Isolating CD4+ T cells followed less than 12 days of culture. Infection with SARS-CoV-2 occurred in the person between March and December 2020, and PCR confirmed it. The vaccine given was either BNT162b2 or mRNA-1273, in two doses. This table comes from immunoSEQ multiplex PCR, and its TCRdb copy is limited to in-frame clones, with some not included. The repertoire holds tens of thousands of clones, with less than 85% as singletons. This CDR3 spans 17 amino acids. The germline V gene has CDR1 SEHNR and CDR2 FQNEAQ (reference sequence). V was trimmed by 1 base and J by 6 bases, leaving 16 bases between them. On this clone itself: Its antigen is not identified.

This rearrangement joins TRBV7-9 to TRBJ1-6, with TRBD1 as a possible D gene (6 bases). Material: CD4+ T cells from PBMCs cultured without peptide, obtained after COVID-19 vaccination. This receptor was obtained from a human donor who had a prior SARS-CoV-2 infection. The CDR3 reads CASSLGESGGSNSPLHF. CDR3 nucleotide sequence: TGTGCCAGCAGCTTAGGCGAGTCTGGGGGCAGTAATTCACCCCTCCACTTT.